The rows below give T cell receptor beta chains drawn from one sample of a study of blood T cell repertoires in COVID-19. Sequencing was performed with immunoSEQ multiplex PCR; in TCRdb, only in-frame clones are kept and a portion is missing. The repertoire has fewer than 350,000 clones, around 90% of them found once; the top ten carry over 8%. Sequencing was done on a sample of peripheral blood. The source of these receptors is a man younger than 35 with active or convalescent COVID-19. The CDR3 runs from the conserved cysteine through the conserved F or W. A D gene is named only where the DNA matches it firmly. Rows may omit the clone size; those that give it use once, few, many or a size class.

D gene	J gene	V gene	clone size	CDR3 protein	CDR3 DNA
-	TRBJ2-1	TRBV10-1	-	CASSEFIRGRYNEQFF	TGCGCCAGCAGTGAGTTTATCAGGGGCAGGTACAATGAGCAGTTCTTC
-	TRBJ1-1	TRBV4-1	-	CASSQPFGQRKTEAFF	TGCGCCAGCAGCCAACCTTTCGGACAGCGAAAGACTGAAGCTTTCTTT
-	TRBJ2-3	TRBV2	-	CASKEGASTDTQYF	TGTGCCAGCAAGGAGGGGGCTTCTACAGATACGCAGTATTTT
-	TRBJ1-3	TRBV4-1	-	CASSQSQGQSSGNTIYF	TGCGCCAGCAGCCAATCTCAGGGGCAGAGCTCTGGAAACACCATATATTTT
TRBD2	TRBJ2-3	TRBV4-1	-	CASSQRALDVGGGRDTQYF	TGCGCCAGCAGCCAACGGGCTCTCGATGTCGGCGGGGGTAGGGATACGCAGTATTTT
TRBD1	TRBJ2-1	TRBV4-1	-	CASSQPGQGGEQFF	TGCGCCAGCAGCCAACCCGGACAGGGAGGTGAGCAGTTCTTC
-	TRBJ1-2	TRBV12-3/TRBV12-4	-	CASSLETVYGYTF	TGTGCCAGCAGTTTAGAGACAGTCTATGGCTACACCTTC
-	TRBJ1-2	TRBV5-1	few	CASSSDRNGYTF	TGCGCCAGCAGCTCTGACAGGAACGGCTACACCTTC
TRBD1	TRBJ2-3	TRBV4-2	-	CASSPPGTGVTDTQYF	TGTGCCAGCAGCCCACCCGGGACAGGGGTAACAGATACGCAGTATTTT
-	TRBJ2-2	TRBV3-1/TRBV3-2	-	CASWGQSNTGELFF	TGTGCCAGCTGGGGACAATCGAACACCGGGGAGCTGTTTTTT
-	TRBJ2-3	TRBV7-6	-	CASSLIAALTDTQYF	TGTGCCAGCAGTTTAATAGCGGCGCTCACAGATACGCAGTATTTT
TRBD1	TRBJ2-2	TRBV29-1	once	CSVGQGAGTGELFF	TGCAGCGTGGGACAGGGGGCCGGCACCGGGGAGCTGTTTTTT
-	TRBJ1-2	TRBV5-5	-	CASSPGGFNYGYTF	TGTGCCAGCAGCCCCGGGGGGTTTAACTATGGCTACACCTTC
-	TRBJ2-2	TRBV14	-	CASSQVAIGSYTGELFF	TGTGCCAGCAGCCAAGTGGCTATAGGGAGTTACACCGGGGAGCTGTTTTTT
-	TRBJ2-2	TRBV7-2	-	CASSPSITRVANTGELFF	TGTGCCAGCAGCCCGTCTATCACTCGTGTGGCGAACACCGGGGAGCTGTTTTTT
-	TRBJ1-6	TRBV10-3	-	CAISEGQLNSPLHF	TGTGCCATCAGTGAGGGACAGTTGAACTCACCCCTCCACTTT
TRBD1	TRBJ1-1	TRBV5-4	-	CASSSGNRGNTEAFF	TGTGCCAGCAGCTCCGGAAACAGGGGGAACACTGAAGCTTTCTTT
TRBD1	TRBJ1-6	TRBV6-2/TRBV6-3	-	CASSAWTGGSSPLHF	TGTGCCAGCAGCGCCTGGACAGGGGGCTCTTCACCCCTCCACTTT
-	TRBJ2-1	TRBV5-4	-	CASSLGISTSEQFF	TGTGCCAGCAGCTTGGGTATCTCCACTAGTGAGCAGTTCTTC
-	TRBJ1-1	TRBV3-1/TRBV3-2	once	CASSQDGRQGTFF	TGTGCCAGCAGCCAAGATGGGCGGCAGGGGACTTTCTTT
TRBD1	TRBJ1-1	TRBV4-3	-	CASSRGQGGTNTEAFF	TGCGCCAGCAGCCGCGGACAGGGGGGGACGAACACTGAAGCTTTCTTT
TRBD1	TRBJ1-5	TRBV18	-	CASSPGTAYSNQPQHF	TGTGCCAGCTCACCCGGGACAGCTTATAGCAATCAGCCCCAGCATTTT
-	TRBJ1-1	TRBV6-5	-	CASSYSFRGTEAFF	TGTGCCAGCAGTTACTCCTTCCGGGGGACTGAAGCTTTCTTT
TRBD2	TRBJ2-7	TRBV11-2	many	CASSSPRTSGNEQYF	TGTGCCAGCAGCTCCCCCCGGACTAGCGGCAACGAGCAGTACTTC
TRBD1	TRBJ1-1	TRBV19	-	CASTGGIIEAFF	TGTGCCAGTACAGGGGGTATTATTGAAGCTTTCTTT
TRBD2	TRBJ2-1	TRBV7-8	-	CASSPGTSGGAGNEQFF	TGTGCCAGCAGCCCTGGGACTAGCGGGGGGGCGGGCAATGAGCAGTTCTTC
-	TRBJ2-2	TRBV5-5	-	CASSAATTGELFF	TGTGCCAGCAGCGCGGCGACCACCGGGGAGCTGTTTTTT
-	TRBJ1-5	TRBV19	-	CASSIKMPGDYSNQPQHF	TGTGCCAGTAGTATAAAGATGCCAGGGGATTATAGCAATCAGCCCCAGCATTTT
TRBD1	TRBJ1-4	TRBV7-9	-	CASSLGGQGARGREKLFF	TGTGCCAGCAGCTTAGGCGGACAGGGGGCGCGGGGAAGAGAAAAACTGTTTTTT
-	TRBJ2-4	TRBV9	-	CASSSPSPGVYKNIQYF	TGTGCCAGCAGCTCTCCATCCCCAGGGGTATACAAAAACATTCAGTACTTC
TRBD2	TRBJ2-2	TRBV7-2	-	CASSLDQGLGAGELFF	TGTGCCAGCAGCTTAGACCAGGGACTAGGGGCCGGGGAGCTGTTTTTT
-	TRBJ1-5	TRBV6-1	-	CASSEAHGGGGQPQHF	TGTGCCAGCAGTGAAGCGCATGGGGGCGGCGGTCAGCCCCAGCATTTT
-	TRBJ1-2	TRBV18	-	CASSPQVLGRVYGYTF	TGTGCCAGCTCACCACAGGTCTTGGGCAGGGTCTATGGCTACACCTTC
-	TRBJ1-3	TRBV7-9	-	CASSLSLDRSSGNTIYF	TGTGCCAGCAGCTTAAGCCTAGACAGAAGCTCTGGAAACACCATATATTTT
-	TRBJ1-3	TRBV7-9	-	CASSLGGGTGGYF	TGTGCCAGCAGCTTAGGAGGCGGGACCGGAGGGTATTTT
-	TRBJ1-6	TRBV5-6	-	CASSLQDYNSPLHF	TGTGCCAGCAGCTTGCAGGACTATAATTCACCCCTCCACTTT
TRBD2	TRBJ2-3	TRBV19	-	CASSMRLAGATTDTQYF	TGTGCCAGTAGTATGAGACTAGCGGGGGCCACCACAGATACGCAGTATTTT
TRBD1	TRBJ2-7	TRBV10-1	-	CAGGQGSYEQYF	TGCGCCGGTGGACAGGGGTCCTACGAGCAGTACTTC
TRBD1	TRBJ2-5	TRBV5-1	-	CASSPDRGGIETQYF	TGCGCCAGCAGCCCAGACAGGGGCGGGATAGAGACCCAGTACTTC
TRBD1	TRBJ2-2	TRBV6-5	-	CASLVGTDFTGELFF	TGTGCCAGCTTAGTAGGGACAGATTTCACCGGGGAGCTGTTTTTT